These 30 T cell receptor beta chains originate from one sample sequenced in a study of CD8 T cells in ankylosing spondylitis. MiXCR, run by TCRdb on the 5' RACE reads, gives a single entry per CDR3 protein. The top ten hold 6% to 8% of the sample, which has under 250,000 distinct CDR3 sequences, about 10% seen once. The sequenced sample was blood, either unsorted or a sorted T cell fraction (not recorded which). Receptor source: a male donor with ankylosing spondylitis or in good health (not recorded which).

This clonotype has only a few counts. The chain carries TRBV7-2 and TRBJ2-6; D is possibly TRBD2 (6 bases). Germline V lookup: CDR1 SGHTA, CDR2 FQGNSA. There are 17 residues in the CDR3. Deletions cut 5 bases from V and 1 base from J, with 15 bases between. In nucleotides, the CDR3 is TGTGCCAGCAGCCCTGGGCGGGGAATATCTGGGGCCAACGTCCTGACTTTC. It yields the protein CASSPGRGISGANVLTF.

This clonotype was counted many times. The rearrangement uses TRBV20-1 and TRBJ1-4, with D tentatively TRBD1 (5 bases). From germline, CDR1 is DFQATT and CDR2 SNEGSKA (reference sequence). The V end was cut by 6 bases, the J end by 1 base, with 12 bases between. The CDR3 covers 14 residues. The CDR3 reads CSAAVGVTNEKLFF. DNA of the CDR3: TGCAGTGCAGCCGTGGGGGTAACTAATGAAAAACTGTTTTTT.

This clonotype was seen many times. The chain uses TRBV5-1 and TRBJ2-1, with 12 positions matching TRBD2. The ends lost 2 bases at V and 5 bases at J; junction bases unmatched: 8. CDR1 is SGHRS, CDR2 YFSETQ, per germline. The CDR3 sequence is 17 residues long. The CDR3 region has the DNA TGCGCCAGCAGCTTACTGACTAGCGGGAGACCGGACAATGAGCAGTTCTTC. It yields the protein CASSLLTSGRPDNEQFF.

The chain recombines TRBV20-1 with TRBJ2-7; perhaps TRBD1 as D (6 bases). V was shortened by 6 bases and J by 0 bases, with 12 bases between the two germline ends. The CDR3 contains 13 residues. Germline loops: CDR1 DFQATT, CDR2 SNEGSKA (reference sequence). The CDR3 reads CSAPQDSSYEQYF. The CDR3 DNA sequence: TGCAGTGCACCTCAGGACAGCTCCTACGAGCAGTACTTC.

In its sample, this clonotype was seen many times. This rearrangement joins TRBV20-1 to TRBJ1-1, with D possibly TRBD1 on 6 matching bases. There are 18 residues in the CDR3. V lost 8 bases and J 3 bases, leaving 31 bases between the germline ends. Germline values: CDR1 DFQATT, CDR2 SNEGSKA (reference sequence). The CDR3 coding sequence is TGCAGTTCGAACCCCCTTTTTTTTGTCCGGGGGCTGTACACTGAAGCTTTCTTT. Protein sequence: CSSNPLFFVRGLYTEAFF.

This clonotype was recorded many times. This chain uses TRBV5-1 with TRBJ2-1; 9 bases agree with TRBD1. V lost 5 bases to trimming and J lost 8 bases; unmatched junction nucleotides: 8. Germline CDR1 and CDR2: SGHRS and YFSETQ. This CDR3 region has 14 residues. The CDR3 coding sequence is TGCGCCAGCAGTTCCGGGACAGGGTACGATGAGCAGTTCTTC. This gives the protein CASSSGTGYDEQFF.

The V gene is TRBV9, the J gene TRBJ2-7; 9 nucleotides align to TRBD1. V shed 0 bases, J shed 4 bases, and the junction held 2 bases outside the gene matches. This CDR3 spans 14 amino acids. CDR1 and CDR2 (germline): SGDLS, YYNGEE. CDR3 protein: CASSVAQGAYEQYF. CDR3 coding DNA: TGTGCCAGCAGCGTAGCACAGGGGGCTTACGAGCAGTACTTC.

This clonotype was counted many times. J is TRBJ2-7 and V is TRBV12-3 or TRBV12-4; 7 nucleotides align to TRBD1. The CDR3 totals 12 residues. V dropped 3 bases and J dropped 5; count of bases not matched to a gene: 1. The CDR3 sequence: CASSFGQDEQYF. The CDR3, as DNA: TGTGCCAGCAGTTTTGGACAGGACGAGCAGTACTTC.

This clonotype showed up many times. CDR3 DNA: TGCGCCAGCAGCTTCTTCCTCGAAGGCGGCGGGGAGCTGTTTTTT. Protein product: CASSFFLEGGGELFF. The chain recombines TRBV5-1 with TRBJ2-2; no clear D. The V gene lost 2 bases and the J gene lost 7 bases, with 15 bases spanning the gap. Germline loops: CDR1 SGHRS, CDR2 YFSETQ. This CDR3 is built from 15 residues.

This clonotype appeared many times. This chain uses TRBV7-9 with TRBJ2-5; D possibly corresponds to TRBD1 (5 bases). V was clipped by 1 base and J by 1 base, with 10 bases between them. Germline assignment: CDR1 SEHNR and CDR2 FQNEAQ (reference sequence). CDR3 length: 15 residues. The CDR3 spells CASSLVLGRQETQYF. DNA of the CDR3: TGTGCCAGCAGCTTAGTGCTGGGGCGCCAAGAGACCCAGTACTTC.

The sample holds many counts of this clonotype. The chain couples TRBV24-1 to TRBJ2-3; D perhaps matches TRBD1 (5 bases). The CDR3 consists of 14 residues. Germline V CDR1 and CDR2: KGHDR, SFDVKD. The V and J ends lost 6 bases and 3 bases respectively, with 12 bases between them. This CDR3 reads CATSSGIGTDTQYF. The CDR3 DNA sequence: TGTGCCACCAGTTCAGGGATTGGAACAGATACGCAGTATTTT.

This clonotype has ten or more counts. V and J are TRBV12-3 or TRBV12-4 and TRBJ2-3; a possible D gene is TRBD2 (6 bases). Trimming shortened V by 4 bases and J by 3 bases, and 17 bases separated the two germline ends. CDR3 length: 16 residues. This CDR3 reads CASSSRDSRGTDTQYF. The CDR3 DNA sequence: TGTGCCAGCAGTTCGCGGGACTCTAGGGGAACAGATACGCAGTATTTT.

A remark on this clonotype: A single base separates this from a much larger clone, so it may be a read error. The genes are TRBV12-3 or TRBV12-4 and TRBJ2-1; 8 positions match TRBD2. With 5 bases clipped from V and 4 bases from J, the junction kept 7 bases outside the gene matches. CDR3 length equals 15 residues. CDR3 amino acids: CASSPGTRGYNEQFF. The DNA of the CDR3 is TGTGCCAGCAGTCCCGGGACTAGGGGTTACAATGAGCAGTTCTTC.

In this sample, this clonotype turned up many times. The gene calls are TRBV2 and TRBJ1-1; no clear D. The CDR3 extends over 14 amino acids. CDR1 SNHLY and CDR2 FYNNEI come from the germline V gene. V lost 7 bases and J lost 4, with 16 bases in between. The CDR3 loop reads CASTLAQSSTEAFF. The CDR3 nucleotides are TGTGCCAGCACCCTGGCCCAATCGTCCACTGAAGCTTTCTTT.

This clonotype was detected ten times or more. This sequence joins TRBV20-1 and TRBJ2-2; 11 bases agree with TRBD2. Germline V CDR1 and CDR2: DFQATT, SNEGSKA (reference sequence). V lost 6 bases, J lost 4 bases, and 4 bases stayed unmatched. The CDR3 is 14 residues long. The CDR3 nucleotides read TGCAGTGCCCCACTAGCGGGAGTCACCGGGGAGCTGTTTTTT. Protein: CSAPLAGVTGELFF.

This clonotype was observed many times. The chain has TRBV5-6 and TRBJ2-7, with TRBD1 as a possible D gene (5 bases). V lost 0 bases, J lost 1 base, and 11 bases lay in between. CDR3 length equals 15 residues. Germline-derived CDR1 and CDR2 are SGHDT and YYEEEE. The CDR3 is CASSLGPTDSYEQYF. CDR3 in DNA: TGTGCCAGCAGCTTGGGTCCGACAGATTCCTACGAGCAGTACTTC.

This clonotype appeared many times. The CDR3 protein is CASSPDRGRTEAFF. The CDR3 DNA sequence: TGTGCCAGCAGCCCGGACAGGGGAAGAACTGAAGCTTTCTTT. The gene calls are TRBV5-5 and TRBJ1-1; 9 nucleotides match TRBD1. The junction had 6 bases not matched to a gene; V was cut back by 4 bases and J by 5 bases. The V gene's germline CDR1 is SGHKS and CDR2 YYEKEE (reference sequence). This CDR3 has 14 amino acids.

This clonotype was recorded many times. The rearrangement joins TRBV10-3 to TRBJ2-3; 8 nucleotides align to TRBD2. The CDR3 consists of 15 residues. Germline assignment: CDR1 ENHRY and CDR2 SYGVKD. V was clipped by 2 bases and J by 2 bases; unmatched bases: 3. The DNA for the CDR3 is TGTGCCATCAGTGAGACTAGCGGCATCACAGATACGCAGTATTTT. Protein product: CAISETSGITDTQYF.

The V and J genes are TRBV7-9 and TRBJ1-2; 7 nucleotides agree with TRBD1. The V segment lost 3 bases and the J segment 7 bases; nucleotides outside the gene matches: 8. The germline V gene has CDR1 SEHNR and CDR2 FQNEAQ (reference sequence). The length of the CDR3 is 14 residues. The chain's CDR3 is CASSFPQGPSGYTF. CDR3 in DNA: TGTGCCAGCAGCTTCCCACAGGGGCCTTCTGGCTACACCTTC. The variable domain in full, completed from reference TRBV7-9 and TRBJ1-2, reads DTGVSQNPRHKITKRGQNVTFRCDPISEHNRLYWYRQTLGQGPEFLTYFQNEAQLEKSRLLSDRFSAERPKGSFSTLEIQRTEQGDSAMYLCASSFPQGPSGYTFGSGTRLTVV.

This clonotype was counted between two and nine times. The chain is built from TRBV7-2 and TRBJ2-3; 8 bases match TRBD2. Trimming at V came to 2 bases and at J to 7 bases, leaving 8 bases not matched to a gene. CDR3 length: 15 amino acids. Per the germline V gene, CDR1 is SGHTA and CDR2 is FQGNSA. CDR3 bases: TGTGCCAGCAGCTTATTGTCGGGGGGGCTAAATACGCAGTATTTT. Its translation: CASSLLSGGLNTQYF. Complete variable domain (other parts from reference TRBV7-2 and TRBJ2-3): GAGVSQSPSNKVTEKGKDVELRCDPISGHTALYWYRQSLGQGLEFLIYFQGNSAPDKSGLPSDRFSAERTGGSVSTLTIQRTQQEDSAVYLCASSLLSGGLNTQYFGPGTRLTVL.

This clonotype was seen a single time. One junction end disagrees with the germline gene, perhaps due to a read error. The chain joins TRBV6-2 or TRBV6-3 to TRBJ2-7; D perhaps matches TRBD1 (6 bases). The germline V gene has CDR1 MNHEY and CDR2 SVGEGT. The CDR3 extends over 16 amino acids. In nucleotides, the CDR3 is TGTGCCAGTAGTGACCGCAGGGGATTTCGTCCGTACGAACAGTACTTC. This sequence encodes CASSDRRGFRPYEQYF.

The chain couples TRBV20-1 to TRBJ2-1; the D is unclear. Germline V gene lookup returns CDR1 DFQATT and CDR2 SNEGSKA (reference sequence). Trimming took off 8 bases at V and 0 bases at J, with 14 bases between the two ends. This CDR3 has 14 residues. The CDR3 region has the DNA TGCAGTACTCCGGGCCCGAGCTCCTACAATGAGCAGTTCTTC. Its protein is CSTPGPSSYNEQFF.

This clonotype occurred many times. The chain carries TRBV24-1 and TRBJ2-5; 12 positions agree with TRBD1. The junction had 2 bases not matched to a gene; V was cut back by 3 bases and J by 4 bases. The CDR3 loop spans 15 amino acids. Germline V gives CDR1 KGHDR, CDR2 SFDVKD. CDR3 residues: CATSDGTGGRETQYF. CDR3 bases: TGTGCCACCAGTGATGGGACAGGGGGCAGAGAGACCCAGTACTTC.

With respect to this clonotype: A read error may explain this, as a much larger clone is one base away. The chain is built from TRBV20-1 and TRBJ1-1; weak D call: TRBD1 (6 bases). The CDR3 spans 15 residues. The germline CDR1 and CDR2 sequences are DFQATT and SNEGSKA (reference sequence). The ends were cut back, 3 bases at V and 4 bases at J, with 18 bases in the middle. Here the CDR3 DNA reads TGCAGTGCTAGTATAGGGGGGGCGCAGATCACTGAAGCTTTCTTT. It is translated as CSASIGGAQITEAFF.

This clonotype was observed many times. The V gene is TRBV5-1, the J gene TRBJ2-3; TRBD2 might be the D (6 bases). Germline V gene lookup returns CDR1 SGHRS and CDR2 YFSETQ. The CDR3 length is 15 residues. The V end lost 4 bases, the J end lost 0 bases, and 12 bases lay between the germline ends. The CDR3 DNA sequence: TGCGCCAGCAGCGGTTGGGACTCTAGCACAGATACGCAGTATTTT. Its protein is CASSGWDSSTDTQYF. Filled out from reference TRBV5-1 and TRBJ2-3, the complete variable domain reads KAGVTQTPRYLIKTRGQQVTLSCSPISGHRSVSWYQQTPGQGLQFLFEYFSETQRNKGNFPGRFSGRQFSNSRSEMNVSTLELGDSALYLCASSGWDSSTDTQYFGPGTRLTVL.

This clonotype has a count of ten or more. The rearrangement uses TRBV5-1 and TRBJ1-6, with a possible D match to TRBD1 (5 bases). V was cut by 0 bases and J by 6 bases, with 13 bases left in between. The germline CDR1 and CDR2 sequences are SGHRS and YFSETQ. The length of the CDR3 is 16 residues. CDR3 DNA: TGCGCCAGCAGCTTGGCCAGGGACTCAACTAATTCACCCCTCCACTTT. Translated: CASSLARDSTNSPLHF.

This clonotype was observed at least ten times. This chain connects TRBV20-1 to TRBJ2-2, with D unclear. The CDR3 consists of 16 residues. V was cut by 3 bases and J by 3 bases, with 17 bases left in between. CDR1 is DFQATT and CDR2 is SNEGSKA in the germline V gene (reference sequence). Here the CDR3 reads CSASSPSRGHTGELFF. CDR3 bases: TGCAGTGCTAGCAGCCCGTCCCGTGGCCACACCGGGGAGCTGTTTTTT.

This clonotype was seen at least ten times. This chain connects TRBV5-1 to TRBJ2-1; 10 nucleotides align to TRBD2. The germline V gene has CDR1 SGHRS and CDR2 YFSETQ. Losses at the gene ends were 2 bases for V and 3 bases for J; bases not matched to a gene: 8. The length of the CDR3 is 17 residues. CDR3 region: CASSFKRTSGIYNEQFF. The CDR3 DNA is TGCGCCAGCAGCTTCAAAAGGACTAGCGGCATCTACAATGAGCAGTTCTTC.

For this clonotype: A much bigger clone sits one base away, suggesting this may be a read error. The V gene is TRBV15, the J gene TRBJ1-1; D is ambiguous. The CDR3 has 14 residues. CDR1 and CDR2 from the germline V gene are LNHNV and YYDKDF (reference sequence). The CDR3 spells CAASMYPPNTEAFF. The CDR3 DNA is TGTGCCGCCAGCATGTATCCCCCGAACACTGAAGCTTTCTTT.

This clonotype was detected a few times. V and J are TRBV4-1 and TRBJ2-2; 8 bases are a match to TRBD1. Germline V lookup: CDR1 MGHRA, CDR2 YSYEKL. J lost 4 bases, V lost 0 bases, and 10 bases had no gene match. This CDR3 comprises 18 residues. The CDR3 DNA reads TGCGCCAGCAGCCAAGACCACGCGACAGGGGTCGGCACCGGGGAGCTGTTTTTT. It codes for CASSQDHATGVGTGELFF.